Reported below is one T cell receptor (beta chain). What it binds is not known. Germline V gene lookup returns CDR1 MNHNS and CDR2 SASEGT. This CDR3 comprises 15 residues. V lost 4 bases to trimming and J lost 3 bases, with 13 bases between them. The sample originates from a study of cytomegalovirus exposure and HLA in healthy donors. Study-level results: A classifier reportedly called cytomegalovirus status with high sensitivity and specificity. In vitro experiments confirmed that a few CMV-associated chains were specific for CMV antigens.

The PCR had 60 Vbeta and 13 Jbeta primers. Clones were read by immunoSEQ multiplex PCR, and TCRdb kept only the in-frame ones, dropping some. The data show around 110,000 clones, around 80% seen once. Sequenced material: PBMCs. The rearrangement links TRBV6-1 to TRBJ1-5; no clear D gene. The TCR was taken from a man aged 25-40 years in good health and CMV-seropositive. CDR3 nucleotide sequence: TGTGCCAGCAGTGTGTGGCACATCCCCAATCAGCCCCAGCATTTT. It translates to CASSVWHIPNQPQHF.